This paragraph reports one T cell receptor (beta chain). Its antigen remains unidentified. It has no much larger one-base neighbor in the sample; base qualities were not kept. CDR1 and CDR2 are read off the germline V gene as MNHNS and SASEGT. Reading from cysteine to phenylalanine, the CDR3 counts 13 amino acids. Only the CDR3 portion is preserved as DNA: 39 bases, with reading frame beginning at the first base. Here V drops 6 bases and J drops 4 bases, and the junction holds 6 bases not matched to any gene. This entry is derived from a study of CD8 T cells in Susac syndrome (dated 2019 in TCRdb). With respect to the entire study: Among the Susac syndrome patients who were sequenced, clinically active disease was present in about 6 and clinical remission was observed in fewer than 10. Susac syndrome patients were therapy-naive, on corticosteroids (some also receiving IVIg), or on IVIg alone at blood withdrawal. The study used repertoire sequencing to test whether antigen drove CD8+ T cell activation and differentiation in Susac syndrome. The clonality of the CD8+ T cell repertoire was compared across some eleven healthy donors, about 14 Susac syndrome patients and 15 multiple sclerosis patients. The investigation overall reported the following: In the total CD8+ and CD8+ TEMRA repertoires, sixteen and five Susac-specific public clones, respectively, were identified. CD8+ repertoires in Susac syndrome showed clonal expansion, which was highest in CD8+ TEMRA cells and was greater in clinically active patients than in remitting patients. The number of individuals in the TCR sequencing and HLA analysis was recognized as being relatively small.

Peripheral blood CD8+ and CD4+ T cells from healthy donors, Susac syndrome patients and multiple sclerosis patients were profiled by high-throughput TCR beta sequencing. Susac syndrome patients met recently defined diagnostic criteria for definite or probable disease. CD8+ TEMRA cells were enriched by FACS, while bulk CD8+ and CD4+ T cells were purified by magnetic negative isolation. Blood was collected in EDTA tubes and processed within 24 hours, with PBMCs isolated through density gradient centrifugation. PBMCs destined for TCR sequencing were cryopreserved in liquid nitrogen and later thawed in a 37 °C water bath. The sorted or isolated CD4+, CD8+ and CD8+ TEMRA cells had a purity of 90% or higher. RNA was extracted using the RNeasy kit, and roughly 0.45 to 1 microgram was reverse transcribed with random hexamers. The immunoSEQ multiplex PCR assay, covering 54 Vbeta and 13 Jbeta segments, was used to amplify TCR beta CDR3 regions. Bias from PCR amplification was corrected by using a synthetic template baseline for primer optimization and for computational correction. The source study handled its data this way. Reads were assigned to V, D and J genes according to IMGT and analyzed in immunoSEQ Analyzer, with only productive sequences retained. Clonality was computed as one minus Shannon entropy normalized by log2 of the number of productive unique sequences. For each patient and control, public and private clones were evaluated within the 100 most prevalent clones. Susac-specific clones were defined as absent from healthy and MS cohorts, around 970 published viral clones and other ImmuneACCESS disease sequences. TCRdb redid the processing of the public reads, applying fastp at Q25 and MiXCR, and retained in-frame beta chains. Rows matching on CDR3 protein sequence are summarized as one entry with the most common DNA and genes. TCRdb's processing, not the study's, gives the V and J calls here. The table for this sample lists about 24,000 distinct CDR3 sequences; 80% to 95% of them were counted only once. Clones ranked in the top ten supply 0.63% of the sample.

Sequencing was carried out using CD8+ T cells from PBMCs. The chain couples TRBV6-1 to TRBJ2-7, and TRBD1 matches 7 of the central bases. This receptor was obtained from a human donor with Susac syndrome. The DNA reads TGTGCCAGCAGAAACCGGGACAGTTACGAGCAGTACTTC. Its protein reads: CASRNRDSYEQYF.